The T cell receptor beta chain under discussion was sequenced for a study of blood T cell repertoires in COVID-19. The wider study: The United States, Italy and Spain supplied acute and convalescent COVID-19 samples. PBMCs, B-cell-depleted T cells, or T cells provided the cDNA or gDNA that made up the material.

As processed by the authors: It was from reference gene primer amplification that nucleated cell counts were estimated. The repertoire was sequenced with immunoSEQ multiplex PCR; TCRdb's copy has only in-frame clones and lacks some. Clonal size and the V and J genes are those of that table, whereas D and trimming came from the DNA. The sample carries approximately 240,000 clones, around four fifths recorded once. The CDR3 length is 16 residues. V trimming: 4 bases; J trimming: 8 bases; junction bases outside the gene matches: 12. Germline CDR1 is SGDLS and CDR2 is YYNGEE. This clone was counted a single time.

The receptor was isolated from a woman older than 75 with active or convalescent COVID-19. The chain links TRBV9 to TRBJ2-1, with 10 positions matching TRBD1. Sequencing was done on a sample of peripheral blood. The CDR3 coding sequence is TGTGCCAGCAGCCCGCGATGGGGACAGGGGTACGATGAGCAGTTCTTC. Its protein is CASSPRWGQGYDEQFF.